This T cell receptor (beta chain) was observed in a study of cytomegalovirus exposure and HLA in healthy donors. Notes on the study in general: A few of the chains that were CMV-associated were confirmed in vitro to be specific for CMV antigens.

Remarks on this clone: The antigen remains undetermined.

Produced via immunoSEQ multiplex PCR; TCRdb's table is partial and in-frame only. The sample consists of about 160,000 clones, 80% to 90% of them appearing once. The CDR3 consists of 11 residues. Per germline, CDR1 MNHNS and CDR2 SASEGT. V lost 3 bases, J lost 3 bases, and 3 bases lay in between. The TCR comes from a woman in her 30s in good health and CMV-seronegative. The sequenced sample was PBMCs. The chain uses TRBV6-1 and TRBJ2-7; D gene ambiguous. CDR3 in DNA: TGTGCCAGCAGTGACTACTACGAGCAGTACTTC. Protein product: CASSDYYEQYF.